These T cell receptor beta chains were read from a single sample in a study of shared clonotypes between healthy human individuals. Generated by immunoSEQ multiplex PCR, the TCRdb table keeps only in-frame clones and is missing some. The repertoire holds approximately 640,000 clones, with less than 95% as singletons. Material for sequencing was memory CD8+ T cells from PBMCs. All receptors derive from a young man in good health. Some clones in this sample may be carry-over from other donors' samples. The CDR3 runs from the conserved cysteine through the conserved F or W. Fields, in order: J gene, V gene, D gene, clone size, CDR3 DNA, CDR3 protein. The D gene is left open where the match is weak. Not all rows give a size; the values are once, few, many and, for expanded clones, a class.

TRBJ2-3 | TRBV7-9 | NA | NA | TGTGCCAGCTCCGGGAGCGGGTCTAGCACAGATACGCAGTATTTT | CASSGSGSSTDTQYF
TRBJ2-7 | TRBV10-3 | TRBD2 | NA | TGTGCCATCAGTGCCGGGACTAGCGGGAGTCTCCCTCCCTCCTACGAGCAGTACTTC | CAISAGTSGSLPPSYEQYF
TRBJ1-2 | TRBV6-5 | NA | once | TGTGCCAGCAGTTACGTTCGGACGTATGGCTACACCTTC | CASSYVRTYGYTF
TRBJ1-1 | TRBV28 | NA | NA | TGTGCCAGCAGTCCAAGACAGGTGAACACTGAAGCTTTCTTT | CASSPRQVNTEAFF
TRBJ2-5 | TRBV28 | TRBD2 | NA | TGTGCCAGCAGTCGATGGACTAGCGGGAGTGAGACCCAGTACTTC | CASSRWTSGSETQYF
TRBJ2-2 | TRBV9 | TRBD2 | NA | TGTGCCAGCAGCCTAATAGCGGGAGCGAACACCGGGGAGCTGTTTTTT | CASSLIAGANTGELFF
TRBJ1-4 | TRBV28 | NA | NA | TGTGCCAGCAGTTTCTATCTGGGTCAGCCTAATGAAAAACTGTTTTTT | CASSFYLGQPNEKLFF
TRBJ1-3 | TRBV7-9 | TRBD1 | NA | TGTGCCAGCAGCTTAGATGGACAGGGTGTCTCTGGAAACACCATATATTTT | CASSLDGQGVSGNTIYF
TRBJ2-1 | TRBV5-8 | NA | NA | TGTGCCAGCAGCTTTTCCCCTTGGGATGAGCAGTTCTTC | CASSFSPWDEQFF
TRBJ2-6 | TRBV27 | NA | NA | TGTGCCAGCAGTTTATGGACTGGGGCCAACGTCCTGACTTTC | CASSLWTGANVLTF
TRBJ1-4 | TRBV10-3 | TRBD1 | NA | TGTGCCATCAGTGTTGGACAGGGGGATGAAAAACTGTTTTTT | CAISVGQGDEKLFF
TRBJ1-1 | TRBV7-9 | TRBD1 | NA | TGTGCCAGCAGCTTGGCAGGACAGGAAGAAGCTTTCTTT | CASSLAGQEEAFF
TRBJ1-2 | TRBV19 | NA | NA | TGTGCCAGTAGTATTCCCCCGCAGGACATTAACTATGGCTACACCTTC | CASSIPPQDINYGYTF
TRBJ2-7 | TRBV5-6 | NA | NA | TGTGCCAGCAGCTTGGCCAAGGCGGACACCTACGAGCAGTACTTC | CASSLAKADTYEQYF
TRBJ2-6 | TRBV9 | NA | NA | TGTGCCAGCAGCGTGAACTCGAGAGTCCTCTCTGGGGCCAACGTCCTGACTTTC | CASSVNSRVLSGANVLTF
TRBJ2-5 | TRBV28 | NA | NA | TGTGCCAGCAGCCGAGGGTCCCAAGAGACCCAGTACTTC | CASSRGSQETQYF
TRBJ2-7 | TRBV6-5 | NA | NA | TGTGCCACCAAGTACAGAGAGCACTACGAGCAGTACTTC | CATKYREHYEQYF
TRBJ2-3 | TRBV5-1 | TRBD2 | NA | TGCGCCAGCAGGGACGGGACTACACTCCCAGATACGCAGTATTTT | CASRDGTTLPDTQYF
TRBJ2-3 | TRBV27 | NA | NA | TGTGCCAGCAGTGAAGTCCGGACTACATTCACAGATACGCAGTATTTT | CASSEVRTTFTDTQYF
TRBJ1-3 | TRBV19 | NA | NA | TGTGCCAGTAAGGCACGGGGATCTGGAAACACCATATATTTT | CASKARGSGNTIYF
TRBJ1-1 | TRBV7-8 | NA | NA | TGTGCCAGCAGCACAACGATCCGGAGACAAGCTTTCTTT | CASSTTIRRQAFF
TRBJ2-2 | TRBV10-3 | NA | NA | TGTGCCATCAGTGAGTCAAGTCGGGGGAACACCGGGGAGCTGTTTTTT | CAISESSRGNTGELFF
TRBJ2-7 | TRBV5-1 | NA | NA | TGCGCCAGCAGCTCGGCCCCCGGGGGAGAGCAGTACTTC | CASSSAPGGEQYF
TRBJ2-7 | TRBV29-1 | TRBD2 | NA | TGCAGCGCTAGGGGACTAGCGGGAGGAGTGGACGAGCAGTACTTC | CSARGLAGGVDEQYF
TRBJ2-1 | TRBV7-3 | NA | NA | TGTGCCAGCAGCAAAGACCTAGCTGGAGGTGGAAATGAGCAGTTCTTC | CASSKDLAGGGNEQFF
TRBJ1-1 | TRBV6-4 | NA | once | TGTGCCAGCAGTGACGAGGGCACCTCCACTGAAGCTTTCTTT | CASSDEGTSTEAFF
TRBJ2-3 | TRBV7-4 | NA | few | TGTGCCAGCAGCCCACCACCGGGACACCCTCCAGATACGCAGTATTTT | CASSPPPGHPPDTQYF
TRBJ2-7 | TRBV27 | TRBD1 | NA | TGTGCCAGCAGTTTACACAGGGGGCAAACCTACGAGCAGTACTTC | CASSLHRGQTYEQYF
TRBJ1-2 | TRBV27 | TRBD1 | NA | TGTGCCAGCAGCCCTTCAGGGGGAATTGGAGTCTTAACCTACACCTTC | CASSPSGGIGVLTYTF
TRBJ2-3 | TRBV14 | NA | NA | TGTGCCAGCAGCCTAAGGGCCAGAACCGATACGCAGTATTTT | CASSLRARTDTQYF
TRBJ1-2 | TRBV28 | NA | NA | TGTGCCAGCAGCGGCCCCGGGGAACTGGTGGCTAACTATGGCTACACCTTC | CASSGPGELVANYGYTF
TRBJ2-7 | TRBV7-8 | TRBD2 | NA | TGTGCCAGCAGCGCGGGACTAGCGGGGGCGGGACAGTACTTC | CASSAGLAGAGQYF
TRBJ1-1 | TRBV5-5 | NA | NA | TGTGCCAGCAGCTTGGCCCAGGTGGCCATGAACACTGAAGCTTTCTTT | CASSLAQVAMNTEAFF
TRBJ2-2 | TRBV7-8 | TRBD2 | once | TGTGCCAGCAGCTCCCCCACCCTAGGAGGCAGACTAGCGGGAGCCCCCGGGGAGCTGTTTTTT | CASSSPTLGGRLAGAPGELFF
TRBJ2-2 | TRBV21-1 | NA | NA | TGTGCCAGCAGCGCCCCCGGGACTAGCGGGAAATACAACACCGGGGAGCTGTTTTTT | CASSAPGTSGKYNTGELFF
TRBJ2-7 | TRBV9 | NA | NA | TGTGCCAGCAGCGTAGACGTTCGACTAGATGGTTACGAGCAGTACTTC | CASSVDVRLDGYEQYF
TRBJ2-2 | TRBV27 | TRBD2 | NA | TGTGCCAGCAGTTCCACGGGACTAGCGGTTTGGAACACCGGGGAGCTGTTTTTT | CASSSTGLAVWNTGELFF
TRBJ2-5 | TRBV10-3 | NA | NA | TGTGCCCTTCGAGGGGCTATAGGGGAGACCCAGTACTTC | CALRGAIGETQYF
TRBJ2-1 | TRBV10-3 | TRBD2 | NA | TGTGCCATCAGAGTAGCGGGAGTGGAGGTAGATGAGCAGTTCTTC | CAIRVAGVEVDEQFF
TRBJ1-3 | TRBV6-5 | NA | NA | TGTGCCAGCAGCCCCAGGGTGTCTGGAAACACCATATATTTT | CASSPRVSGNTIYF
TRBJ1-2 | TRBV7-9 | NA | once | TGTGCCAGCAGGGTGGCTGGACAGCCCTATGGCTACACCTTC | CASRVAGQPYGYTF
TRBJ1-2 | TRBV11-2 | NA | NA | TGTGCCAGCAGCCCCAGAGGGGGGAGTCTGGTCTATGGCTACACCTTC | CASSPRGGSLVYGYTF
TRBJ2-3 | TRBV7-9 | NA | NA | TGTGCCAGCAGCTTAGGCAGGGATACGCAGTATTTT | CASSLGRDTQYF
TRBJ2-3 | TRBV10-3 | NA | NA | TGTGCCATCAGTGAGATGACAGGCGGGAACACAGATACGCAGTATTTT | CAISEMTGGNTDTQYF
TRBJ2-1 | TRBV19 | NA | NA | TGTGCCAGTAGTATAACTTGGAATGAGCAGTTCTTC | CASSITWNEQFF
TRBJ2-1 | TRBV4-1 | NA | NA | TGCGCCAGCAGGGGTCTGAATTACAATGAGCAGTTCTTC | CASRGLNYNEQFF
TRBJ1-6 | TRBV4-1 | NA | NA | TGCGCCAGCAGCCAAGTTGAGGGGGGCTCGGATTCACCCCTCCACTTT | CASSQVEGGSDSPLHF
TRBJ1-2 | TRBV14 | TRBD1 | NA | TGTGCCAGCAGCCAAGATAGACAGGGGCCCTTGGGCTACACCTTC | CASSQDRQGPLGYTF
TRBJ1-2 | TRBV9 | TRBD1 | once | TGTGCCAGCAGCGTAGCCAGTACAGGGGGCCGAGGCTACACCTTC | CASSVASTGGRGYTF
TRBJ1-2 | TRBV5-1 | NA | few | TGCGCCAGCAGCTCAAACAGGCTGGTTGGCTACACCTTC | CASSSNRLVGYTF
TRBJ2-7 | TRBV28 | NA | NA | TGTGCCAGCAGTTTAAAGTTTGAAAAAGGGCCCTACGAGCAGTACTTC | CASSLKFEKGPYEQYF
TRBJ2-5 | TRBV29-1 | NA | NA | TGCAGCGCTCTGACGTGGCAGGAAGAGACCCAGTACTTC | CSALTWQEETQYF
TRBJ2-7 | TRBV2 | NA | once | TGTGCCAGCAGTGATTTGGATACCCCTGCCCCCTACGAGCAGTACTTC | CASSDLDTPAPYEQYF
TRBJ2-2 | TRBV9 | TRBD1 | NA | TGTGCCAGCACCAGGGACAGGGCAAACACCGGGGAGCTGTTTTTT | CASTRDRANTGELFF